The following is a T cell receptor beta chain sequence with its context. Produced via immunoSEQ multiplex PCR; TCRdb's table is partial and in-frame only. The sample contains about 19,000 clones, about 88% of which appear only once. The data originate from a study of OX40 agonist ivuxolimab in advanced cancers. Study summary: Treatment received earlier with anti-PD-1, anti-PD-L1 or anti-CTLA-4 agents was allowed, and roughly 40% had some.

The receptor comes from an adult with an advanced solid tumor such as melanoma, head and neck, liver or kidney cancer. The specimen was CD4+ or CD8+ T cells sorted from blood, collected in a trial of the OX40 agonist ivuxolimab.

This CDR3 is CASSVGVGQEQPQHF. The CDR3 DNA reads as TGTGCCAGCAGCGTAGGGGTGGGACAGGAACAGCCCCAGCATTTT. V and J are TRBV9 and TRBJ1-5; TRBD1 agrees at 8 bases. V trimming: 0 bases; J trimming: 7 bases; junction bases outside the gene matches: 6. CDR3 length: 15 amino acids. Germline CDR1 reads SGDLS; CDR2 reads YYNGEE.